Listed below are T cell receptor beta chains from one sample, sequenced in a study of T cell responses to AZD1222 COVID-19 vaccine. Method: immunoSEQ multiplex PCR; TCRdb's copy keeps in-frame clones and lacks some. The sample shows 150,000 to 200,000 clones, nearly 95% of them seen only once. Sequencing was performed on peripheral blood, taken on day 0 of AZD1222 vaccination. These receptors originate from an adult in good health. The CDR3 runs from the conserved cysteine through the conserved F or W. A D gene is named only where the DNA matches it firmly. Only part of the rows carry a size: once, few, many, or a class if the clone is expanded.

D,V,size,J,CDR3,DNA
.,TRBV6-2/TRBV6-3,.,TRBJ1-6,CASSYSSHLEYSPLHF,TGTGCCAGCAGTTACTCGTCGCATTTGGAGTATTCACCCCTCCACTTT
.,TRBV6-2/TRBV6-3,.,TRBJ2-3,CASSYSGRTDTQYF,TGTGCCAGCAGTTACTCTGGACGCACAGATACGCAGTATTTT
TRBD1,TRBV10-3,.,TRBJ2-1,CAISGPGQGSWEQFF,TGTGCCATCAGCGGACCGGGACAGGGTTCATGGGAGCAGTTCTTC
.,TRBV28,.,TRBJ2-3,CASSLVGSDTQYF,TGTGCCAGCAGTTTAGTGGGTTCAGATACGCAGTATTTT
TRBD1,TRBV7-3,few,TRBJ2-6,CASSPQGEAGANVLTF,TGTGCCAGCAGCCCGCAGGGGGAAGCTGGGGCCAACGTCCTGACTTTC
TRBD2,TRBV5-1,.,TRBJ2-5,CASSLGLAGVLETQYF,TGCGCCAGCAGCTTGGGACTAGCGGGGGTTTTAGAGACCCAGTACTTC
.,TRBV28,.,TRBJ1-2,CASSRSNYGYTF,TGTGCCAGCAGCCGATCTAACTATGGCTACACCTTC
.,TRBV16,.,TRBJ1-5,CASSQSGQPQHF,TGTGCCAGCAGCCAGAGTGGTCAGCCCCAGCATTTT
.,TRBV6-5,.,TRBJ1-6,CASSATTPRSF,TGTGCCAGCAGCGCCACTACGCCCAGAAGCTTT
.,TRBV7-9,.,TRBJ2-3,CASSPSGGRSTDTQYF,TGTGCCAGCAGCCCGTCAGGGGGGAGATCCACAGATACGCAGTATTTT
.,TRBV28,.,TRBJ1-5,CAEGMGHQPQHF,TGTGCGGAGGGTATGGGCCATCAGCCCCAGCATTTT